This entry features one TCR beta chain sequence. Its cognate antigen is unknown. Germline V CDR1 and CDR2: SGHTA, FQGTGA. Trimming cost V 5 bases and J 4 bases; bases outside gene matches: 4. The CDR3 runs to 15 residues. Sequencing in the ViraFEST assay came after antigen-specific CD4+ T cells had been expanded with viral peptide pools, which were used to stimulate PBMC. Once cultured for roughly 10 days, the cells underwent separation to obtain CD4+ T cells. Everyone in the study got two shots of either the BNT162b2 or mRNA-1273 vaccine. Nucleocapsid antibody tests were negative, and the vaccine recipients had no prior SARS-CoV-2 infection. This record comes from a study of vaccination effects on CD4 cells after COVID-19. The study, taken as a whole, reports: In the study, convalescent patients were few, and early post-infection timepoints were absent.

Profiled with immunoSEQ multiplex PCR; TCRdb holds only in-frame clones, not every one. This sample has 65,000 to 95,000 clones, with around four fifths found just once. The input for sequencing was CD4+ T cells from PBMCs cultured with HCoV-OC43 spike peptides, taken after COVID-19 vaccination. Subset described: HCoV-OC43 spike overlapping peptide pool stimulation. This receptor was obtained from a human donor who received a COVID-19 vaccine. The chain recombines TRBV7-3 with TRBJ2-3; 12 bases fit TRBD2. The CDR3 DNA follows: TGTGCCAGCAGCAAGCTAGCGGGGGGGGCAGATACGCAGTATTTT. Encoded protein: CASSKLAGGADTQYF.